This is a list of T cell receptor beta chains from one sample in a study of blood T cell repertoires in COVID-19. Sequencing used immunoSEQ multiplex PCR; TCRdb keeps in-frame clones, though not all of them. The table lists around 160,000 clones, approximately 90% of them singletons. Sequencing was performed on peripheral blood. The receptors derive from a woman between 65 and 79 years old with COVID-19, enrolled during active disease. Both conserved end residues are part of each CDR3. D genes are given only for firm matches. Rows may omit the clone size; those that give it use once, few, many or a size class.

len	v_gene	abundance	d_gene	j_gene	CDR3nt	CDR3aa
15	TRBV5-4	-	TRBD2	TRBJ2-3	TGTGCCAGCAGACCTAGCGGGGGTGGCACAGATACGCAGTATTTT	CASRPSGGGTDTQYF
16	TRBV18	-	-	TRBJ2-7	TGTGCCAGCTCACCACGCGGGGGGACAGACACATACGAGCAGTACTTC	CASSPRGGTDTYEQYF
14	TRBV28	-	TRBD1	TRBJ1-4	TGTGCCAGCAGCCCTGACAGGGTTCGTGAAAAACTGTTTTTT	CASSPDRVREKLFF
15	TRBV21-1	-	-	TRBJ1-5	TGTGCCAGCAGCAAAGGGGCAGGTGGGAATCAGCCCCAGCATTTT	CASSKGAGGNQPQHF
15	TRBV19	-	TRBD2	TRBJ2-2	TGTGCCAGTAGTCGGACTAGAGGAAACACCGGGGAGCTGTTTTTT	CASSRTRGNTGELFF
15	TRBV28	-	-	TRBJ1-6	TGTGCCAGCAGTCCTCGGACGGGAGCCAATTCACCCCTCCACTTT	CASSPRTGANSPLHF
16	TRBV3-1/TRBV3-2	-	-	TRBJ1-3	TGTGCCAGCACCTCCGGGGGGCTCCGCTCTGGAAACACCATATATTTT	CASTSGGLRSGNTIYF
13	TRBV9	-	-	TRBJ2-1	TGTGCCAGCAGCGTAAGACTCTACAATGAGCAGTTCTTC	CASSVRLYNEQFF
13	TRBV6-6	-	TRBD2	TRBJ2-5	TGTTCGACAAGCGGGGTAACCCAAGAGACCCAGTACTTC	CSTSGVTQETQYF
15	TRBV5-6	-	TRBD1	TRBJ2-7	TGTGCCAGCAGCCCCCGGGACAGGGTAGCCCCCGAGCAGTACTTC	CASSPRDRVAPEQYF
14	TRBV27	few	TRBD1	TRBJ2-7	TGTGCCAGCAGCCGCCCGGGACAGCCAACGAAGCAGTACTTC	CASSRPGQPTKQYF
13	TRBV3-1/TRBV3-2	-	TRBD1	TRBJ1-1	TGTGCCAGCAGCCGCGGGACAGGGACTGAAGCTTTCTTT	CASSRGTGTEAFF
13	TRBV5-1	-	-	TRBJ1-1	TGCGCCAGCAGCTTTTCCGGGAACACTGAAGCTTTCTTT	CASSFSGNTEAFF
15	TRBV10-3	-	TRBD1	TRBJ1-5	TGTGCCATCAGTGAGGGACAGGGAGGGCGTCAGCCCCAGCATTTT	CAISEGQGGRQPQHF
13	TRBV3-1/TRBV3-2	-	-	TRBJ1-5	TGTGCCAGCCGGGGGGCTAACAATCAGCCCCAGCATTTT	CASRGANNQPQHF
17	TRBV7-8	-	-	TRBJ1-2	TGTGCCAGCAGCCAATTCACATACAGCGGGCCAGGCTATGGCTACACCTTC	CASSQFTYSGPGYGYTF
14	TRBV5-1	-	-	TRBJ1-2	TGCGCCAGCAGCGTCCGTGTCGGTTCCTATGGCTACACCTTC	CASSVRVGSYGYTF
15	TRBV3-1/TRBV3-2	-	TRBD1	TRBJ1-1	TGTGCCAGCAGCCAGAGGGGCGGGACAGGTGGTCAAGCTTTCTTT	CASSQRGGTGGQAFF
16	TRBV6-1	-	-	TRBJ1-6	TGTGCCAGCAGTGCCCGCTCGGACAGCTATAATTCACCCCTCCACTTT	CASSARSDSYNSPLHF
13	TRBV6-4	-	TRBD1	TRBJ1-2	TGTGCCAGCAGTGCTCGACAGGGGGAAGGCTACACCTTC	CASSARQGEGYTF
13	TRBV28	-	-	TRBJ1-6	TGTGCCAGCAATTCGGGTTTAGATTCACCCCTCCACTTT	CASNSGLDSPLHF
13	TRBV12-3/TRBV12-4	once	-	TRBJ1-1	TGTGCCAGCAGTACCGACAGGAACACTGAAGCTTTCTTT	CASSTDRNTEAFF
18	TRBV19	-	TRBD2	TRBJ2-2	TGTGCCAGTATTCGACTAGCGGGGAGGAATTCGAACACCGGGGAGCTGTTTTTT	CASIRLAGRNSNTGELFF
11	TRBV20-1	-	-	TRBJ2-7	TGCAGTGCCTCGAGAGGCGGAGAGCAGTACTTC	CSASRGGEQYF
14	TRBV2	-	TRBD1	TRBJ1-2	TGTGCCAGCAGCAGGGGGCCCCCCGGCTATGGCTACACCTTC	CASSRGPPGYGYTF
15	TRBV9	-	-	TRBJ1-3	TGTGCCAGCAGCGCACAGGTCATCTCTGGAAACACCATATATTTT	CASSAQVISGNTIYF
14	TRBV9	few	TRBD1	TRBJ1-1	TGTGCCAGCAGCCTTCTGGACAGGGACACTGAAGCTTTCTTT	CASSLLDRDTEAFF
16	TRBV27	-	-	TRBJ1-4	TGTGCCAGCAGTCCCGCAGGGAGGGCAACTAATGAAAAACTGTTTTTT	CASSPAGRATNEKLFF
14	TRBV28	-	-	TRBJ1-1	TGTGCCAGCAAGCCGCCGCGGGCTGGCACTGAAGCTTTCTTT	CASKPPRAGTEAFF